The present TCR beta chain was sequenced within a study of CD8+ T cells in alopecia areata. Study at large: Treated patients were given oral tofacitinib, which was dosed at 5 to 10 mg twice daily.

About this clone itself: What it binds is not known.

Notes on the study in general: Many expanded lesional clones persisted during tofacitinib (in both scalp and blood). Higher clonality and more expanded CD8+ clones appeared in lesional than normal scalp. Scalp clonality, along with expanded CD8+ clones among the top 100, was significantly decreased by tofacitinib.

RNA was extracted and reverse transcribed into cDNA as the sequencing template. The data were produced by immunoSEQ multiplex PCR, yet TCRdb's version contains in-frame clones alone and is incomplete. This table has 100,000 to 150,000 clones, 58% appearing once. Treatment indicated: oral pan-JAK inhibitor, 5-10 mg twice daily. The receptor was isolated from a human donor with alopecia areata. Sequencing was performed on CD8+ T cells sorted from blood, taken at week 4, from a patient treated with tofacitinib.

The CDR3 spells CATSSVASPYGYTF. DNA for the CDR3: TGTGCCACCAGCAGCGTCGCTTCTCCCTATGGCTACACCTTC. The chain has TRBV15 and TRBJ1-2; D gene ambiguous. This CDR3 is 14 amino acids long. V was pared by 3 bases and J by 4 bases, with 12 bases between. Per germline, CDR1 LNHNV and CDR2 YYDKDF (reference sequence).